These 7 T cell receptor beta chains share one sample of origin, sequenced in a study of shared clonotypes between healthy human individuals. Naive CD8 cells comprised CD45RO-negative, CCR7-positively selected cells, excluding terminally differentiated effector memory CD45RA+ cells. Repertoires were generated with immunoSEQ multiplex PCR, while TCRdb's copy carries only in-frame clones and drops some. The repertoire consists of approximately 1.9 million clones, with around 95% occurring once and the leading ten covering approximately 1.6%. Input material: naive CD8+ T cells from PBMCs. Receptors were obtained from a man between 18 and 35 years old in good health. Some clones in this sample may be carry-over from other donors' samples.

The count of this clone is one. CDR3 DNA sequence: TGTGCCAGCAGCGCCGCTAGTGGGGAGCAGTACTTC. Translating gives CASSAASGEQYF. The rearrangement links TRBV28 to TRBJ2-7; D not certain. The CDR3 has 12 amino acids. Per the germline V gene, CDR1 is MDHEN and CDR2 is SYDVKM. V was pared by 6 bases and J by 7 bases, with 13 bases between.

The rearrangement uses TRBV25-1 and TRBJ2-5, with a possible D match to TRBD2 (6 bases). This CDR3 contains 14 residues. In germline, CDR1 is MGHDK, CDR2 SYGVNS. V lost 1 base and J lost 2, with 8 bases in between. CDR3 residues: CASSEFGSQETQYF. Written as DNA, the CDR3 is TGTGCCAGCAGTGAATTCGGGAGTCAAGAGACCCAGTACTTC.

The chain uses TRBV7-8 and TRBJ2-7; tentatively, D is TRBD2 (6 bases). The CDR3 sequence is 14 residues long. Germline values: CDR1 SGHVS, CDR2 FQNEAQ. The germline V and J ends were trimmed by 8 bases and 2 bases, with 16 bases remaining between them. The CDR3 protein is CASRESGRPYEQYF. The CDR3 bases are TGTGCCAGCCGCGAAAGCGGGCGGCCCTACGAGCAGTACTTC. Variable domain in full (rest from reference TRBV7-8 and TRBJ2-7): GAGVSQSPRYKVAKRGQDVALRCDPISGHVSLFWYQQALGQGPEFLTYFQNEAQLDKSGLPSDRFFAERPEGSVSTLKIQRTQQEDSAVYLCASRESGRPYEQYFGPGTRLTVT.

The gene calls are TRBV7-9 and TRBJ2-1; D remains unclear. CDR3 length: 11 amino acids. Looked up from germline, CDR1 is SEHNR and CDR2 is FQNEAQ (reference sequence). Trimming left V 5 bases short and J 10 bases short, with 9 bases between. The CDR3 here is CASSPMLEQFF. DNA of the CDR3: TGTGCCAGCAGCCCTATGCTCGAGCAGTTCTTC.

The rearrangement joins TRBV11-2 to TRBJ2-7; 9 nucleotides match TRBD2. The CDR3 sequence is 17 residues long. V trimming: 1 base; J trimming: 6 bases; junction bases outside the gene matches: 13. CDR1 is SGHAT and CDR2 is FQNNGV in the germline V gene. The CDR3 loop is CASSLAPGTSPGTEQYF. The CDR3 region has the DNA TGTGCCAGCAGCTTAGCCCCCGGGACTAGCCCTGGAACCGAGCAGTACTTC.

V usage is TRBV7-2 and J usage is TRBJ2-1; D gene uncertain. Germline values: CDR1 SGHTA, CDR2 FQGNSA. The CDR3 extends over 13 amino acids. V lost 4 bases to trimming and J lost 5 bases, with 9 bases between them. CDR3 sequence reads: CASSSQPDNEQFF. Written as DNA, the CDR3 is TGTGCCAGCAGCTCCCAACCGGACAATGAGCAGTTCTTC.

This clone occurred a few times. The chain uses TRBV5-4 and TRBJ1-1, with D tentatively TRBD1 (6 bases). CDR1 SGHNT and CDR2 YYREEE come from the germline V gene (reference sequence). The CDR3 is 14 amino acids. With 4 bases removed from V and 5 bases from J, the gap between germline ends came to 15 bases. CDR3 in DNA: TGTGCCAGCAGCCAAAGAACAAGGGGGACTGAAGCTTTCTTT. Protein: CASSQRTRGTEAFF.